One and the same sample provided the 14 T cell receptor beta chains below, sequenced in a study of spatial heterogeneity in lung cancer. TCRdb itself ran the 5' RACE reads through MiXCR, one entry per CDR3 protein. Of almost 75,000 distinct CDR3 sequences listed, about an eighth are singletons. The time point: sample taken at primary tumor resection. From tumor, nontumor lung or frozen PBMC, whole RNA was taken unsorted for sequencing. This sample comprised PBMCs, obtained at surgery. These receptors were collected from a male donor with early-stage non-small cell lung cancer.

This clonotype was counted ten times or more. This sequence joins TRBV5-4 and TRBJ2-5; 9 bases map to TRBD2. CDR3 length: 15 amino acids. Germline-derived CDR1 and CDR2 are SGHNT and YYREEE (reference sequence). Trimming took 3 bases from V and 4 from J; bases not matched to a gene: 7. In DNA, the CDR3 is TGTGCCAGCAGCTCTCCGGGACTAGCCAGAGAGACCCAGTACTTC. Its protein is CASSSPGLARETQYF.

This clonotype came up many times. The CDR3 protein is CASSVTSGPYNEQFF. The DNA of the CDR3 is TGTGCCAGCAGTGTGACTAGCGGTCCCTACAATGAGCAGTTCTTC. The gene calls are TRBV2 and TRBJ2-1; 9 bases are a match to TRBD2. V trimming: 4 bases; J trimming: 2 bases; junction bases outside the gene matches: 3. Germline assignment: CDR1 SNHLY and CDR2 FYNNEI. The CDR3 is 15 residues long.

This clonotype was seen at least ten times. This chain joins TRBV29-1 and TRBJ1-5; unclear D gene. CDR1 and CDR2 (germline): SQVTM, ANQGSEA. Trimming stripped 4 bases from V and 2 bases from J, with 6 bases between. This CDR3 spans 12 amino acids. The CDR3 here is CSVGGGNQPQHF. Here the CDR3 DNA reads TGCAGCGTTGGTGGGGGCAATCAGCCCCAGCATTTT.

This chain links TRBV11-3 with TRBJ2-7; a weak D match, TRBD2 (6 bases). Trimming took off 5 bases at V and 5 bases at J, with 13 bases between the two ends. The CDR3 runs to 13 residues. Germline-derived CDR1 and CDR2 are SGHNT and YENEEA. The CDR3 reads CASSPRGMDEQYF. The CDR3 DNA reads as TGTGCCAGCAGCCCCCGCGGGATGGACGAGCAGTACTTC.

The chain employs TRBV4-1 and TRBJ2-7; TRBD2 might be the D (6 bases). This CDR3 comprises 18 residues. The V end was cut by 4 bases, the J end by 2 bases, with 24 bases between. Germline V gene sequence: CDR1 MGHRA, CDR2 YSYEKL. CDR3 residues: CASSLLPDSPGVAYEQYF. The CDR3 DNA is TGCGCCAGCAGCCTTCTTCCCGACAGCCCGGGGGTAGCCTACGAGCAGTACTTC.

A few counts support this clonotype. The genes are TRBV28 and TRBJ1-1, with a tentative D call TRBD1 (6 bases). The CDR3 spans 17 residues. Trimming stripped 3 bases from V and 1 base from J, with 18 bases between. CDR1 is MDHEN, CDR2 SYDVKM, per germline. The CDR3: CASSFFYKGGRNTEAFF. The CDR3 DNA sequence: TGTGCCAGCAGTTTTTTCTATAAGGGGGGCCGGAACACTGAAGCTTTCTTT.

This clonotype appeared many times. The chain links TRBV15 to TRBJ1-5; D not certain. Germline V lookup: CDR1 LNHNV, CDR2 YYDKDF (reference sequence). The germline V and J ends were trimmed by 0 bases and 5 bases, with 8 bases remaining between them. CDR3 size: 14 residues. CDR3 amino acids: CATSRDRTYQPQHF. The CDR3 DNA reads as TGTGCCACCAGCAGAGACAGGACTTATCAGCCCCAGCATTTT.

This clonotype appeared a few times. V and J are TRBV6-5 and TRBJ1-1, with 8 bases fitting TRBD1. This CDR3 is 14 amino acids long. Losses at the gene ends were 3 bases for V and 1 base for J; bases not matched to a gene: 1. The germline CDR1 and CDR2 sequences are MNHEY and SVGAGI. Here the CDR3 reads CASSYGTGNTEAFF. DNA of the CDR3: TGTGCCAGCAGTTATGGGACAGGGAACACTGAAGCTTTCTTT.

This clonotype has a handful of counts. This sequence joins TRBV24-1 and TRBJ1-2; D call uncertain. V was shortened by 2 bases and J by 8 bases, with 11 bases between the two germline ends. Germline CDR1 KGHDR, CDR2 SFDVKD. CDR3 size: 13 residues. As DNA, the CDR3 is TGTGCCACCAGTGATTCCCGGACGGCCGGCTACACCTTC. This translates into CATSDSRTAGYTF.

The V gene is TRBV7-3, the J gene TRBJ2-7; 11 bases match TRBD2. Trimming took 3 bases from V and 2 from J; bases not matched to a gene: 3. Per germline, CDR1 SGHTA and CDR2 FQGTGA. This CDR3 is 15 amino acids long. The CDR3 nucleotides read TGTGCCAGCAGCTTTACTAGCGGGGGCACCTACGAGCAGTACTTC. Protein product: CASSFTSGGTYEQYF.

This clonotype occurred a few times. This chain uses TRBV7-9 with TRBJ1-5; D unresolved. Germline assignment: CDR1 SEHNR and CDR2 FQNEAQ (reference sequence). Deletions cut 7 bases from V and 0 bases from J, with 10 bases between. The CDR3 spans 14 residues. The DNA of the CDR3 is TGTGCCAGCACCCTGACGGCTAGCAATCAGCCCCAGCATTTT. Its protein product is CASTLTASNQPQHF. The whole variable domain, filled in from reference TRBV7-9 and TRBJ1-5, reads DTGVSQNPRHKITKRGQNVTFRCDPISEHNRLYWYRQTLGQGPEFLTYFQNEAQLEKSRLLSDRFSAERPKGSFSTLEIQRTEQGDSAMYLCASTLTASNQPQHFGDGTRLSIL.

As for this clonotype: One junction end does not reproduce the germline sequence, and a read error may be involved. The V gene is TRBV12-3 or TRBV12-4, the J gene TRBJ2-7; D gene ambiguous. The CDR3 has 13 amino acids. Here the CDR3 reads CASSFLGVYEQHF. CDR3 bases: TGTGCCAGCAGTTTTCTTGGGGTCTACGAGCAGCACTTC.

The chain combines TRBV7-2 with TRBJ1-5; D remains ambiguous. V lost 3 bases, J lost 4 bases, and 13 bases lay in between. The CDR3 runs to 15 residues. Germline-derived CDR1 and CDR2 are SGHTA and FQGNSA. The CDR3 DNA reads as TGTGCCAGCAGCTTGGCTGCCGGCGGAAATCAGCCCCAGCATTTT. Its translation: CASSLAAGGNQPQHF.

The chain joins TRBV7-9 to TRBJ2-3; 12 bases fit TRBD2. The trim removed 2 bases at V and 3 bases at J, leaving 3 bases unmatched. CDR1 is SEHNR and CDR2 is FQNEAQ in the germline V gene (reference sequence). The CDR3 is 16 amino acids. CDR3 bases: TGTGCCAGCAGCTTAACTAGCGGGAGGAGTACAGATACGCAGTATTTT. It is translated as CASSLTSGRSTDTQYF.